This T cell receptor beta chain was sequenced for a study of CD8 T cells in ankylosing spondylitis (dated by TCRdb to about 2017). With regard to the full study: To find TCR variants linked to disease, the study profiled T cell receptor beta repertoires in ankylosing spondylitis patients and healthy donors. The whole study cohort included over a hundred healthy donors and about two dozen ankylosing spondylitis patients. Samples of peripheral blood were taken, and for ankylosing spondylitis patients, synovial fluid was collected as well.

This clonotype was found many times. Its antigen is not yet known. Qualities for individual bases were not recorded, and no much larger clone is one base off. Findings and caveats that apply to the study as a whole: Blood from ankylosing spondylitis patients appeared to be characterized by a TCR beta motif composed of about eight highly homologous amino acid variants. In peripheral blood, the disease-linked clones were found at relatively low frequencies and had a CD8+ phenotype. Some motif variants were previously reported in synovial fluid and blood of reactive arthritis patients, suggesting common disease-initiation mechanisms. The disease-linked clones were reported to be significantly enriched in matched synovial fluid samples from ankylosing spondylitis patients.

The run used an Illumina HiSeq 2500. TCR beta libraries were prepared by quantitative 5'-RACE with molecular barcodes. Per the source publication's procedure: To identify disease-linked TCR variants, a new computational method was used, one built on a probabilistic model of VDJ rearrangement. TCRdb redid the processing of the public reads, applying fastp at Q25 and MiXCR, and retained in-frame beta chains. Identical CDR3 proteins give one entry, which carries the most common genes and DNA. Clone size and V and J calls follow TCRdb, not the original study. The sample yields 750,000 to 850,000 distinct CDR3 sequences; 10% to 15% were counted once. The ten top clones hold approximately 0.51% of the sample. CDR1 SGHTA and CDR2 FQGNSA were looked up in the germline V gene. Inclusive of the bounding cysteine and phenylalanine, the CDR3 is 15 residues long. Solely the CDR3 DNA is kept, with 45 bases framed from the first base. Relative to germline, V is 2 bases shorter and J is 4 bases shorter, with 15 bases between their ends.

Recombination connected TRBV7-2 to TRBJ2-7; matching of 6 bases hints at TRBD1 as the D gene. The sample was blood, either unsorted or a sorted T cell fraction (not recorded which). The source of this sequence is a male donor with ankylosing spondylitis. Here the CDR3 is given as CASSLRASGVYEQYF. The DNA sequence is given as TGTGCCAGCAGCTTACGGGCGTCAGGGGTTTACGAGCAGTACTTC.